This T cell receptor (delta chain) was recovered during a study of γδ T cells in repeated Plasmodium falciparum infection. TCRdb ran CATT on the multiplex PCR reads. The sample holds more than 70,000 delta-chain clones, approximately 1% seen once. Gammadelta T cells were flow-sorted from PBMC into Vgamma9/Vdelta2+ and Vdelta2-negative populations for bulk analysis. Details on this clone: Its antigen is not known. The protein given by TCRdb reflects a much larger clone and differs at residue 14 from this DNA's translation, likely from a read error; the protein shown is the DNA's translation.

Study-level points and caveats: Over time and infection, Vgamma9/Vdelta2+ repertoires remained highly stable and polyclonal. Vdelta2-negative gammadelta repertoires, largely Vdelta1+, seemingly showed infection-driven waves of new clonal selection.

Unmatched junction bases numbered 16, after V lost 0 bases and J lost 3 bases. CDR1 is GEAIGNYY and CDR2 is EKD in the germline V gene. The CDR3 runs 19 residues. This TCR derives from a pool of human donors (malaria-infected and uninfected, not separated). Sequenced input: gamma-delta T cells from blood. The genes are TRDV2 and TRDJ1; the match to TRDD3 covers 9 bases. TCRdb gives no J gene; it was assigned here by matching the DNA to germline. The CDR3 protein is CACDTVGGYQDRYADKLIF. CDR3 coding DNA: TGTGCCTGTGACACCGTCGGGGGATACCAGGATCGGTACGCCGATAAACTCATCTTT.